This T cell receptor beta chain was identified during a study of T cells after yellow fever vaccination. Overall study: In the case of low-cell-number fractions, SMART-Seq v4 Ultra Low Input was used for preparation. General study points: Detected again after the booster were most primary-vaccination clones, at nearly 97% CD4 and 80% to 90% CD8. Bulk-population clonotypes that are abundant could appear as contaminants in FACS-sorted repertoires.

Germline V lookup: CDR1 LNHDA, CDR2 SQIVND (reference sequence). The CDR3 consists of 13 residues. The trim removed 6 bases at V and 2 bases at J, leaving 4 bases unmatched. Only a few counts were recorded for this clonotype. Antigen unknown. TCRdb recomputed calls from the 5' RACE reads with MiXCR, one row per CDR3 protein. The table shows around 300,000 distinct CDR3 sequences, with 3.5% to 4.5% occurring only once. The V and J genes are TRBV19 and TRBJ2-7, with TRBD1 identical over 7 bases. This specimen was PBMCs, taken 15 days after the yellow fever booster vaccination. The source is a young man who received the YFV17D yellow fever vaccine. Here the CDR3 reads CASRQTGTYEQYF. The CDR3 DNA is TGTGCCAGTAGACAGACAGGGACCTACGAGCAGTACTTC.